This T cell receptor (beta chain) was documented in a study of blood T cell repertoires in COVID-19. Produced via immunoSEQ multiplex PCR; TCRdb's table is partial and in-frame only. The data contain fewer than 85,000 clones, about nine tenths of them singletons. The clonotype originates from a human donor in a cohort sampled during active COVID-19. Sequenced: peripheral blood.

CDR3 sequence: CAVGGDRGPTDTQYF. CDR3 DNA sequence: TGTGCCGTTGGGGGGGACAGGGGTCCCACAGATACGCAGTATTTT. V is TRBV10-3 and J is TRBJ2-3; 10 nucleotides line up with TRBD1. Germline V lookup: CDR1 ENHRY, CDR2 SYGVKD. J gave up 2 bases and V 11 bases, and 10 bases lay outside the gene matches. This CDR3 is built from 15 residues.